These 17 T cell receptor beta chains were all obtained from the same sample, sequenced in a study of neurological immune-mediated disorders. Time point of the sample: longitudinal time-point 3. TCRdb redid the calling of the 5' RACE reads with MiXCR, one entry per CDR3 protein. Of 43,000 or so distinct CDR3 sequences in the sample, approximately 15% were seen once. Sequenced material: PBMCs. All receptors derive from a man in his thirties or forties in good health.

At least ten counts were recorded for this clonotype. CDR3 region: CSAMENTGELFF. The DNA of the CDR3 is TGCAGTGCAATGGAAAACACCGGGGAGCTGTTTTTT. The chain uses TRBV20-1 and TRBJ2-2; D is unresolved. CDR3 length: 12 residues. The V gene's germline CDR1 is DFQATT and CDR2 SNEGSKA (reference sequence). V lost 6 bases and J lost 2, with 7 bases in between.

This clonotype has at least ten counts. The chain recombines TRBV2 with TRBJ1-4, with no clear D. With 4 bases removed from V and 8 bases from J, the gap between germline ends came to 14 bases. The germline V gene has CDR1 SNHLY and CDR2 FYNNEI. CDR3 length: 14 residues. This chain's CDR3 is CASSAGRSGEKLFF. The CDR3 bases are TGTGCCAGCAGTGCGGGGAGATCGGGGGAAAAACTGTTTTTT.

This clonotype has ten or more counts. CDR3 in amino acids: CSVVQGVNGEKLFF. The CDR3 DNA follows: TGCAGCGTCGTACAGGGGGTGAACGGTGAAAAACTGTTTTTT. The chain is built from TRBV29-1 and TRBJ1-4, with 8 bases lining up with TRBD1. Germline CDR1 is SQVTM and CDR2 is ANQGSEA. The CDR3 has 14 residues. The trim removed 6 bases at V and 7 bases at J, leaving 10 bases unmatched.

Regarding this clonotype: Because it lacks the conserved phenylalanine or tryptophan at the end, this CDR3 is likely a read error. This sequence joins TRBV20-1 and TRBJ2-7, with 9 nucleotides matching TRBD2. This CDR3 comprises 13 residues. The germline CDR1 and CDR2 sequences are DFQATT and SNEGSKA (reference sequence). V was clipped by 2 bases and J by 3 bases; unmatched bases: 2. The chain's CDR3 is CSARTAGGYEQYL. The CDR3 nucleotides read TGCAGTGCTAGAACAGCGGGAGGCTACGAGCAGTACCTT.

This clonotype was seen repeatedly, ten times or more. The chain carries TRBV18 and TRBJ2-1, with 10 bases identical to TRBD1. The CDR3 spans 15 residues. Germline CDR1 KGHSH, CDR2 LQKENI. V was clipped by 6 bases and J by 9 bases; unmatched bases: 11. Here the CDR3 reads CASSLGTGVLGEQFF. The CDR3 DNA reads TGTGCCAGCTCGCTCGGGACAGGGGTACTGGGTGAGCAGTTCTTC.

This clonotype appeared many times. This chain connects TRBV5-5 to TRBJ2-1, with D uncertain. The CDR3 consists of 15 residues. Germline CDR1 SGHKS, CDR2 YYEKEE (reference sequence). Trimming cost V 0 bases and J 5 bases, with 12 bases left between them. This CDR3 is CASSLADGRNNEQFF. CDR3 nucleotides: TGTGCCAGCAGCTTGGCGGACGGTAGGAACAATGAGCAGTTCTTC.

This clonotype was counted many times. The chain's CDR3 is CASSVDLDGETQYF. DNA of the CDR3: TGTGCCAGCAGCGTAGACCTAGACGGAGAGACCCAGTACTTC. The chain uses TRBV9 and TRBJ2-5, with D unresolved. Germline V lookup: CDR1 SGDLS, CDR2 YYNGEE. Trimming left V 0 bases short and J 4 bases short, with 10 bases between. This CDR3 region has 14 residues.

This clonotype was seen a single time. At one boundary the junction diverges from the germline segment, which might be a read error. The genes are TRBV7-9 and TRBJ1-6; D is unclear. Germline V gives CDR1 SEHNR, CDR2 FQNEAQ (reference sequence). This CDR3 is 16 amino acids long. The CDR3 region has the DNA TGTGCCATCAGCTCCGGTACAGAGAACTATAATTCACCCCTCCACTTT. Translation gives CAISSGTENYNSPLHF.

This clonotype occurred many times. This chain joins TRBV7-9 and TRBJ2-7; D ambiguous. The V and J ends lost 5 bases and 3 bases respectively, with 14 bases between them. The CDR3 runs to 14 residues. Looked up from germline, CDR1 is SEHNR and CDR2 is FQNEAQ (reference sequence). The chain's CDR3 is CASSPMGSGYEQYF. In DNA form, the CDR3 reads TGTGCCAGCAGCCCCATGGGAAGTGGCTACGAGCAGTACTTC.

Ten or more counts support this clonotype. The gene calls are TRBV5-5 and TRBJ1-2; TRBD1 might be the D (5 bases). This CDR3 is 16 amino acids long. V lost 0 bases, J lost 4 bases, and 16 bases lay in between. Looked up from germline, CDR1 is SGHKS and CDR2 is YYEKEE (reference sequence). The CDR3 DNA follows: TGTGCCAGCAGCTTGGCCGGGGCCAAGGGGACCTATGGCTACACCTTC. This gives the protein CASSLAGAKGTYGYTF.

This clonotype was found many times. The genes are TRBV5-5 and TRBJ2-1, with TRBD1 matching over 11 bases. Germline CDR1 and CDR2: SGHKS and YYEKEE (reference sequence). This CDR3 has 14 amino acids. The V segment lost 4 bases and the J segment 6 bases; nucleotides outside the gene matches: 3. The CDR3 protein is CASSLGTGGNEQFF. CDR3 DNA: TGTGCCAGCAGCCTGGGGACAGGGGGCAATGAGCAGTTCTTC.

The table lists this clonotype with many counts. The CDR3: CASSLLAGDEQFF. The CDR3 DNA is TGTGCCAGCAGCCTACTAGCGGGGGATGAGCAGTTCTTC. The rearrangement links TRBV3-1 to TRBJ2-1, with 11 bases matching TRBD2. The V and J ends lost 4 bases and 8 bases, in that order; junction bases with no gene match: 1. CDR1 LGHDT and CDR2 YNNKEL come from the germline V gene (reference sequence). The CDR3 contains 13 residues.

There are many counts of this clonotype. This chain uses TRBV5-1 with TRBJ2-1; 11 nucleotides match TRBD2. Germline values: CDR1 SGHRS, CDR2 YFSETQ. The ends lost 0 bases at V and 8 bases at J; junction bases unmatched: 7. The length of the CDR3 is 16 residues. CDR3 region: CASSLGQLAGVHEQFF. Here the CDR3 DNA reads TGCGCCAGCAGCTTGGGGCAACTAGCGGGAGTACATGAGCAGTTCTTC.

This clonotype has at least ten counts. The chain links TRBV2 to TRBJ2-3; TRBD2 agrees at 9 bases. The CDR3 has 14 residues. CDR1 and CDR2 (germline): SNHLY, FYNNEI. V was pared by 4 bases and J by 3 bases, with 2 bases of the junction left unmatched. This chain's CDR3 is CASSATSGTDTQYF. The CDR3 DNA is TGTGCCAGCAGTGCTACTAGCGGGACAGATACGCAGTATTTT.

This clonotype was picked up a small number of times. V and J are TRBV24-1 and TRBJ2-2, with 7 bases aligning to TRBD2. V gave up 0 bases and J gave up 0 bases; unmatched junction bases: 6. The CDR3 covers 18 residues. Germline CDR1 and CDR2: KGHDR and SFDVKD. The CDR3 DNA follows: TGTGCCACCAGTGATTTGGGGCTAGCGGACGCGAACACCGGGGAGCTGTTTTTT. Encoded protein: CATSDLGLADANTGELFF.

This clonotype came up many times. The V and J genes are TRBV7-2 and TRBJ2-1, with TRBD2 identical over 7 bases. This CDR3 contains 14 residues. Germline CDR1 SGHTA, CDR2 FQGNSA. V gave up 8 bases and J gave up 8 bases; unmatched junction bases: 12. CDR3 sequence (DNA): TGTGCCAGCGGTAGGGAGGGAGGGATTGATGAGCAGTTCTTC. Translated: CASGREGGIDEQFF.

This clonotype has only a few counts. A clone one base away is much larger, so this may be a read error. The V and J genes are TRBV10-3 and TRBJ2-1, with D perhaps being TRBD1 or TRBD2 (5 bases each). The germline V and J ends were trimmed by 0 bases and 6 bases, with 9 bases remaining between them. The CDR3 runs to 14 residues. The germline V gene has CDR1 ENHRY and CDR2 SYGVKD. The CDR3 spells CAISESWGRNEQFF. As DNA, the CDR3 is TGTGCCATCAGTGAGTCGTGGGGACGCAATGAGCAGTTCTTC.